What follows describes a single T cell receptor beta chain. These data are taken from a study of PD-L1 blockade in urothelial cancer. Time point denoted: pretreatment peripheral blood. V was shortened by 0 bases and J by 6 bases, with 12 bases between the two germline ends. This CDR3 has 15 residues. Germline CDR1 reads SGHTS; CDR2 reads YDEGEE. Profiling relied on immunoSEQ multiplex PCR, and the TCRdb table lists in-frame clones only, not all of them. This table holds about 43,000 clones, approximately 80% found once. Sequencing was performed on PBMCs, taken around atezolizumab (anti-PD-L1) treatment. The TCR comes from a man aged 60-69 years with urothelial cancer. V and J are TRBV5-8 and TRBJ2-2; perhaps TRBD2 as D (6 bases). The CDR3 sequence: CASSLVPGRSGELFF. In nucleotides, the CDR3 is TGTGCCAGCAGCTTGGTGCCAGGGAGGTCCGGGGAGCTGTTTTTT.